This passage covers 20 T cell receptor beta chains from one sample sequenced in a study of blood T cell repertoires in COVID-19. Repertoires were generated with immunoSEQ multiplex PCR, while TCRdb's copy carries only in-frame clones and drops some. The table records approximately 85,000 clones, roughly 87% of them present only once. The sample was peripheral blood. Receptor source: a woman in her forties or fifties with active or convalescent COVID-19.

The chain has TRBV14 and TRBJ2-5; D not certain. Germline V lookup: CDR1 SGHDN, CDR2 FVKESK. The CDR3 has 12 residues. Trimming removed 3 bases from V and 7 bases from J, with 9 bases in between. The CDR3 region is CASSQRSVTQYF. CDR3 DNA sequence: TGTGCCAGCAGCCAGCGATCGGTGACCCAGTACTTC.

V is TRBV6-5 and J is TRBJ2-5; D perhaps matches TRBD1 (5 bases). V shed 6 bases and J shed 2 bases, with 7 bases lying between them. The V gene's germline CDR1 is MNHEY and CDR2 SVGAGI. The CDR3 covers 12 residues. The CDR3 nucleotides are TGTGCCAGCAGCCCAGGGCAAGAGACCCAGTACTTC. Protein product: CASSPGQETQYF.

This chain joins TRBV5-6 and TRBJ1-3; D gene ambiguous. The V and J ends lost 0 bases and 4 bases respectively, with 8 bases between them. The CDR3 length is 14 residues. The germline V gene has CDR1 SGHDT and CDR2 YYEEEE. The CDR3 sequence is CASSLGSRGNTIYF. The CDR3 nucleotides read TGTGCCAGCAGCTTGGGAAGCAGGGGAAACACCATATATTTT.

The rearrangement uses TRBV28 and TRBJ2-7; 8 positions match TRBD1. CDR1 is MDHEN, CDR2 SYDVKM, per germline. Unmatched junction bases numbered 8, after V lost 6 bases and J lost 1 base. The CDR3 covers 15 residues. The chain's CDR3 is CASSPSGQGSYEQYF. CDR3 sequence (DNA): TGTGCCAGCAGCCCGTCCGGACAGGGTTCCTACGAGCAGTACTTC.

The chain carries TRBV27 and TRBJ2-7; 7 positions match TRBD2. V dropped 3 bases and J dropped 6; count of bases not matched to a gene: 5. The CDR3 sequence is 13 residues long. CDR1 is MNHEY, CDR2 SMNVEV, per germline (reference sequence). CDR3 amino acids: CASSFGGEGEQYF. In DNA, the CDR3 is TGTGCCAGCAGTTTTGGGGGGGAGGGCGAGCAGTACTTC.

This clone appeared a few times. This chain links TRBV11-1 with TRBJ2-7, with TRBD1 as a possible D gene (6 bases). The CDR3 contains 14 residues. Per the germline V gene, CDR1 is SGHAT and CDR2 is FQDESV (reference sequence). V was clipped by 5 bases and J by 3 bases, with 14 bases between them. The CDR3 loop is CASSARDIYYEQYF. Here the CDR3 DNA reads TGTGCCAGCAGCGCCCGGGACATTTACTACGAGCAGTACTTC.

The chain employs TRBV19 and TRBJ1-3; no clear D gene. The CDR3 runs to 15 residues. Trimming took 10 bases from V and 1 from J, leaving 17 bases between them. The germline V gene has CDR1 LNHDA and CDR2 SQIVND (reference sequence). The CDR3 DNA reads TGTGCCACTTTCGACGGAGCTCTGTCTGGAAACACCATATATTTT. It yields the protein CATFDGALSGNTIYF.

The chain employs TRBV7-2 and TRBJ2-7; maybe TRBD1 (6 bases). Germline CDR1 SGHTA, CDR2 FQGNSA. The CDR3 has 11 residues. Trimming stripped 4 bases from V and 12 bases from J, with 13 bases between. CDR3 bases: TGTGCCAGCAGCTCTACAGGGACCGTGTACTTC. Residues: CASSSTGTVYF.

V usage is TRBV5-1 and J usage is TRBJ1-1; D uncertain. V was shortened by 6 bases and J by 4 bases, with 7 bases between the two germline ends. Germline V CDR1 and CDR2: SGHRS, YFSETQ. The CDR3 contains 11 residues. The CDR3 reads CASTAGTEAFF. The DNA of the CDR3 is TGCGCCAGCACGGCGGGCACTGAAGCTTTCTTT.

The V and J genes are TRBV13 and TRBJ2-7; D unclear. V lost 1 base and J lost 3, with 4 bases in between. CDR1 and CDR2 (germline): PRHDT, FYEKMQ (reference sequence). CDR3 length equals 12 residues. CDR3 region: CASSLAGYEQYF. CDR3 DNA sequence: TGTGCCAGCAGCTTAGCCGGCTACGAGCAGTACTTC.

The rearrangement joins TRBV6-5 to TRBJ1-1; no reliable D call. The V gene lost 6 bases and the J gene lost 8 bases, with 13 bases spanning the gap. CDR1 and CDR2 (germline): MNHEY, SVGAGI. There are 12 residues in the CDR3. The CDR3 bases are TGTGCCAGCAGCTTCCCAGTATCCGAAGCTTTCTTT. Its protein is CASSFPVSEAFF.

The CDR3 loop reads CASSPYGVNTEAFF. The DNA of the CDR3 is TGTGCCAGCAGCCCATACGGGGTGAACACTGAAGCTTTCTTT. The chain carries TRBV28 and TRBJ1-1; D is undetermined. Germline assignment: CDR1 MDHEN and CDR2 SYDVKM. V lost 6 bases and J 0 bases, leaving 11 bases between the germline ends. The CDR3 has 14 residues.

The chain recombines TRBV19 with TRBJ1-1, with D possibly TRBD1 on 6 matching bases. V was clipped by 7 bases and J by 7 bases, with 13 bases between them. The germline V gene has CDR1 LNHDA and CDR2 SQIVND (reference sequence). There are 12 residues in the CDR3. The CDR3 here is CASMTGRVEAFF. CDR3 nucleotides: TGTGCCAGTATGACAGGCAGGGTTGAAGCTTTCTTT.

This chain links TRBV27 with TRBJ1-6; 9 bases align to TRBD1. CDR1 MNHEY and CDR2 SMNVEV come from the germline V gene (reference sequence). The V and J ends lost 6 bases and 7 bases, in that order; junction bases with no gene match: 4. The CDR3 length is 14 residues. The CDR3 protein is CASRTGQGNSPLHF. The CDR3 DNA sequence: TGTGCCAGCAGGACTGGACAGGGGAATTCACCCCTCCACTTT.

This chain uses TRBV11-2 with TRBJ1-6, with 8 bases that match TRBD1. This CDR3 has 16 residues. J lost 6 bases, V lost 3 bases, and 7 bases had no gene match. Germline V gives CDR1 SGHAT, CDR2 FQNNGV. Written as DNA, the CDR3 is TGTGCCAGCAGCTTCTCTGGGACAGGAGCTAATTCACCCCTCCACTTT. Translating it yields CASSFSGTGANSPLHF. The full variable domain, its missing parts supplied by reference TRBV11-2 and TRBJ1-6, is EAGVAQSPRYKIIEKRQSVAFWCNPISGHATLYWYQQILGQGPKLLIQFQNNGVVDDSQLPKDRFSAERLKGVDSTLKIQPAKLEDSAVYLCASSFSGTGANSPLHFGNGTRLTVT.

This clone was seen a single time. V gene TRBV6-6 combines with J gene TRBJ2-3; 13 bases agree with TRBD2. V lost 5 bases to trimming and J lost 2 bases; unmatched junction nucleotides: 10. Per germline, CDR1 MNHNY and CDR2 SVGAGI (reference sequence). The CDR3 runs 18 residues. This CDR3 is CASSQTSGGTLNTDTQYF. In nucleotides, the CDR3 is TGTGCCAGCAGTCAGACTAGCGGGGGGACACTTAACACAGATACGCAGTATTTT.

The chain links TRBV4-2 to TRBJ2-3; TRBD2 agrees at 10 bases. With V trimmed by 3 bases and J by 1 base, 4 bases remained unmatched. CDR1 and CDR2 from the germline V gene are LGHNA and YNFKEQ. The length of the CDR3 is 16 residues. CDR3: CASSQPLAGGTDTQYF. The CDR3 DNA reads as TGTGCCAGCAGCCAGCCTCTAGCGGGGGGCACAGATACGCAGTATTTT.

The rearrangement joins TRBV9 to TRBJ1-1, with D uncertain. In germline, CDR1 is SGDLS, CDR2 YYNGEE. Trimming pared 4 bases from V and 3 bases from J, leaving 19 bases between. This CDR3 region has 16 residues. The CDR3 loop reads CASSSPGGGLDTEAFF. CDR3 nucleotides: TGTGCCAGCAGCTCACCCGGTGGAGGTCTGGACACTGAAGCTTTCTTT.

The chain combines TRBV7-8 with TRBJ1-2; D may be TRBD1 (6 bases). Germline CDR1 and CDR2: SGHVS and FQNEAQ. This CDR3 spans 19 amino acids. The ends were cut back, 1 base at V and 2 bases at J, with 23 bases in the middle. CDR3 protein: CASSLGRGAVVRRNYGYTF. CDR3 sequence (DNA): TGTGCCAGCAGCTTAGGACGGGGGGCGGTTGTCAGGCGCAACTATGGCTACACCTTC.

This clone was seen just once. Its ends do not fully match the called genes, so a read error is possible. The V and J genes are TRBV6-5 and TRBJ2-7; 8 nucleotides line up with TRBD1. Germline CDR1 is MNHEY and CDR2 is SVGAGI. The CDR3 totals 13 residues. Here the CDR3 reads CASSSGTGYQQYF. The CDR3, as DNA: TGTGCCAGCAGTTCCGGGACAGGCTACCAGCAGTACTTC.